Listed here are 19 T cell receptor beta chains from one sample, sequenced in a study of shared clonotypes between healthy human individuals. Repertoires were generated with immunoSEQ multiplex PCR, while TCRdb's copy carries only in-frame clones and drops some. The top ten clones hold more than 1.5% of a sample with approximately 2,000,000 clones, 80% to 95% of them seen once. Naivety among CD8 cells was defined by CD45RO negativity and positive CCR7 selection, thereby excluding terminally differentiated effector memory CD45RA+ cells. Input material: naive CD8+ T cells from PBMCs. Receptors were obtained from a man aged 18 to 30 in good health. Some clones in this sample may be carry-over from other donors' samples.

As for this clone: Possible read error: a much larger clone is one base away. Other DNA sequences from this sample encode an identical CDR3 as well. The chain employs TRBV7-9 and TRBJ2-7, with no clear D. The CDR3 is made up of 12 amino acids. Trimming pared 6 bases from V and 0 bases from J, leaving 6 bases between. Germline V gene data show CDR1 as SEHNR and CDR2 as FQNEAQ (reference sequence). CDR3 nucleotide sequence: TGTGCCAGCAGTTCTAGCTCCTACGAGCAGTACTTC. This encodes CASSSSSYEQYF.

The chain uses TRBV6-5 and TRBJ2-7; D perhaps matches TRBD1 (6 bases). Trimming removed 6 bases from V and 9 bases from J, with 15 bases in between. The CDR3 totals 12 residues. Germline V gene lookup returns CDR1 MNHEY and CDR2 SVGAGI. In DNA, the CDR3 is TGTGCCAGCAGGGACAGCCCTGGAGGGCAGTACTTC. Translating gives CASRDSPGGQYF.

The chain couples TRBV30 to TRBJ2-7; a weak D match, TRBD2 (6 bases). Germline V gives CDR1 GTSNPN, CDR2 SVGIG (reference sequence). V gave up 1 base and J gave up 2 bases, with 12 bases separating them. CDR3 length: 14 amino acids. DNA for the CDR3: TGTGCCTGGAGTGCCCTAGCGAGTACCTACGAGCAGTACTTC. Its protein is CAWSALASTYEQYF.

This clone was seen once. The chain links TRBV19 to TRBJ1-1; a weak D match, TRBD1 (5 bases). Germline assignment: CDR1 LNHDA and CDR2 SQIVND (reference sequence). The CDR3 runs to 15 residues. Trimming cost V 0 bases and J 4 bases, with 12 bases left between them. The CDR3 coding sequence is TGTGCCAGTAGTATAGACGGGGAGGGGAGCACTGAAGCTTTCTTT. It is translated as CASSIDGEGSTEAFF.

This clone was detected once. This rearrangement joins TRBV15 to TRBJ1-4, with a tentative D call TRBD1 (5 bases). The length of the CDR3 is 15 residues. Germline values: CDR1 LNHNV, CDR2 YYDKDF (reference sequence). V lost 2 bases and J 2 bases, leaving 9 bases between the germline ends. The CDR3 nucleotides read TGTGCCACCAGCAGAAAACAGGTGACTAATGAAAAACTGTTTTTT. It encodes CATSRKQVTNEKLFF.

On this clone: The same CDR3 also results from other DNA sequences found in this sample. This chain joins TRBV4-1 and TRBJ2-7; 9 positions agree with TRBD1. Germline trimming cut 4 bases from V and 3 bases from J; bases unmatched to any gene: 4. The germline CDR1 and CDR2 sequences are MGHRA and YSYEKL. The CDR3 contains 14 residues. The chain's CDR3 is CASSPGQGFYEQYF. DNA of the CDR3: TGCGCCAGCAGCCCGGGACAGGGATTCTACGAGCAGTACTTC.

V usage is TRBV13 and J usage is TRBJ1-1; no clear D. Germline V gene data show CDR1 as PRHDT and CDR2 as FYEKMQ (reference sequence). With 5 bases removed from V and 5 bases from J, the gap between germline ends came to 9 bases. This CDR3 region has 12 residues. Written as DNA, the CDR3 is TGTGCCAGCAGCCACCAGAGTACTGAAGCTTTCTTT. Translation gives CASSHQSTEAFF.

The rearrangement links TRBV2 to TRBJ2-1; 10 positions match TRBD2. Per the germline V gene, CDR1 is SNHLY and CDR2 is FYNNEI. With V trimmed by 6 bases and J by 4 bases, 6 bases remained unmatched. The CDR3 contains 15 residues. CDR3 nucleotides: TGTGCCAGCAGCCAGCGGGAGGGCCGTTACAATGAGCAGTTCTTC. This codes for CASSQREGRYNEQFF.

About this clone itself: Other DNA sequences in the same sample also yield this CDR3. The rearrangement joins TRBV20-1 to TRBJ2-7; a possible D gene is TRBD1 (6 bases). The CDR3 loop spans 11 amino acids. The V end lost 5 bases, the J end lost 3 bases, and 8 bases lay between the germline ends. Looked up from germline, CDR1 is DFQATT and CDR2 is SNEGSKA (reference sequence). The CDR3 loop is CSAADSYEQYF. CDR3 nucleotides: TGCAGTGCTGCGGACAGCTACGAGCAGTACTTC.

The rearrangement links TRBV6-1 to TRBJ2-3; tentative D call: TRBD2 (5 bases). This CDR3 comprises 14 residues. Germline loops: CDR1 MNHNS, CDR2 SASEGT. Trimming took 5 bases from V and 6 from J, leaving 15 bases between them. CDR3 bases: TGTGCCAGCAGTCCGCGGGCCTCGGGGGATACGCAGTATTTT. Amino acids: CASSPRASGDTQYF.

The gene calls are TRBV4-2 and TRBJ2-1; 12 nucleotides line up with TRBD2. CDR3 length: 16 amino acids. Germline loops: CDR1 LGHNA, CDR2 YNFKEQ. Unmatched junction bases numbered 6, after V lost 2 bases and J lost 7 bases. The DNA for the CDR3 is TGTGCCAGCAGCCAACCGGGACTAGCGGGCGTAAATGAGCAGTTCTTC. Translated, it gives CASSQPGLAGVNEQFF.

This clone was observed a single time. The chain recombines TRBV13 with TRBJ1-4; D is possibly TRBD1 (6 bases). This CDR3 is built from 14 residues. Germline assignment: CDR1 PRHDT and CDR2 FYEKMQ (reference sequence). V was cut by 5 bases and J by 8 bases, with 15 bases left in between. The CDR3 coding sequence is TGTGCCAGCAGCCAGAGGGGGGCTAGAGAAAAACTGTTTTTT. Amino acid sequence: CASSQRGAREKLFF.

The rearrangement joins TRBV6-1 to TRBJ2-7, with 9 bases aligning to TRBD1. After removal of 6 bases from V and 2 bases from J, the junction contained 5 bases not matched to a gene. Germline CDR1 is MNHNS and CDR2 is SASEGT. The CDR3 runs to 14 residues. Here the CDR3 reads CASRDRGGAYEQYF. The CDR3 DNA reads as TGTGCCAGCAGGGACAGGGGAGGGGCCTACGAGCAGTACTTC.

V usage is TRBV15 and J usage is TRBJ2-1; D is unresolved. Germline assignment: CDR1 LNHNV and CDR2 YYDKDF (reference sequence). The V gene lost 0 bases and the J gene lost 7 bases, with 16 bases spanning the gap. This CDR3 is built from 16 residues. The CDR3 bases are TGTGCCACCAGCAGAGATATGGGTACTTTCGGGAATGAGCAGTTCTTC. Translating gives CATSRDMGTFGNEQFF.

The chain employs TRBV27 and TRBJ2-2; D is undetermined. Looked up from germline, CDR1 is MNHEY and CDR2 is SMNVEV (reference sequence). This CDR3 has 12 amino acids. Trimming left V 7 bases short and J 5 bases short, with 8 bases between. CDR3: CASKYLTGELFF. For the CDR3, the DNA is TGTGCCAGCAAATACCTGACCGGGGAGCTGTTTTTT.

Notes on this clone: Other DNA sequences from this sample encode an identical CDR3 as well. The chain links TRBV7-9 to TRBJ1-1, with 7 bases lining up with TRBD1. This CDR3 is built from 14 residues. The junction had 4 bases not matched to a gene; V was cut back by 5 bases and J by 1 base. Germline CDR1 and CDR2: SEHNR and FQNEAQ (reference sequence). CDR3 in amino acids: CASSPRTGNTEAFF. The DNA of the CDR3 is TGTGCCAGCAGCCCTCGGACAGGGAACACTGAAGCTTTCTTT. The variable domain in full, completed from reference TRBV7-9 and TRBJ1-1, reads DTGVSQNPRHKITKRGQNVTFRCDPISEHNRLYWYRQTLGQGPEFLTYFQNEAQLEKSRLLSDRFSAERPKGSFSTLEIQRTEQGDSAMYLCASSPRTGNTEAFFGQGTRLTVV.

This rearrangement joins TRBV27 to TRBJ2-7, with D maybe TRBD2 (5 bases). Trimming shortened V by 8 bases and J by 3 bases, and 17 bases separated the two germline ends. CDR3 length: 14 amino acids. Per the germline V gene, CDR1 is MNHEY and CDR2 is SMNVEV (reference sequence). CDR3 in amino acids: CASAAGYGNYEQYF. The DNA of the CDR3 is TGTGCCAGCGCGGCGGGTTACGGGAACTACGAGCAGTACTTC.

J is TRBJ1-2 and V is TRBV19, with 8 bases lining up with TRBD1. The V gene's germline CDR1 is LNHDA and CDR2 SQIVND (reference sequence). V lost 8 bases, J lost 6 bases, and 8 bases stayed unmatched. This CDR3 spans 13 amino acids. CDR3 protein: CASSRTGWDGYTF. CDR3 DNA: TGTGCCAGTTCTAGGACAGGGTGGGATGGCTACACCTTC.

The V call is TRBV9, the J call TRBJ2-1; the D is unclear. Trimming removed 4 bases from V and 7 bases from J, with 12 bases in between. The CDR3 has 13 amino acids. Germline CDR1 and CDR2: SGDLS and YYNGEE. The CDR3 spells CASSQRFFNEQFF. CDR3 DNA sequence: TGTGCCAGCAGCCAACGGTTTTTTAATGAGCAGTTCTTC.